This T cell receptor beta chain was sequenced in a study of neoadjuvant anti-PD-1 for oral cavity cancer. About the study: Patients mostly received three to four biweekly nivolumab doses at 3 mg/kg before surgery.

Between the trimmed V and J ends, which lost 1 base and 5 bases, there was a span of 19 bases. The germline CDR1 and CDR2 sequences are SGHDT and YYEEEE. The CDR3 has 17 amino acids. PBMCs were not maintained or expanded in culture before analysis. Study outcomes and limitations: Treg/Th17 ratio rose with pretreatment blood and fell with post-treatment tumor TCRbeta clonality.

TCRdb's copy holds only in-frame clones and misses some; the assay was immunoSEQ multiplex PCR. Among about 14,000 clones listed, around two thirds were seen once. In its sample, this clone was seen once. The antigen remains unidentified. The chain combines TRBV5-6 with TRBJ1-5; no clear D gene. This TCR came from a person between 40 and 85 years old with oral cavity squamous cell carcinoma. This sample comprised PBMCs, obtained before nivolumab (anti-PD-1) treatment. The CDR3 DNA follows: TGTGCCAGCAGCTTGTTGCTGACGGACGGGTTAGATCAGCCCCAGCATTTT. This translates into CASSLLLTDGLDQPQHF.